This T cell receptor beta chain came from a study of CD8+CD57+ T cells in acquired aplastic anemia. As concerns this clonotype: Its matching antigen is unknown. One end of the junction fails to match germline, which may point to a read error.

The CDR3 runs to 15 residues. Sequencing was done on patients that had shown CD8+CD57+ cell expansion by flow cytometry. Sequenced as well were CD8+CD57+ effector memory cells (from about 15% of the 12 patients). All patients had severe acquired aplastic anemia. Prior therapy had not been administered to any patient at the time of blood sampling. The template for TCR beta VDJ and CDR3 sequence profiling was genomic DNA. One entry per CDR3 protein, called by TCRdb with MiXCR from the reads. The sample lists around 15,000 distinct CDR3 sequences; roughly two fifths were seen once. Findings and limits, study-wide: Patients versus controls showed no significant CD8+ Simpson's diversity difference. Measurement in patients showed lower diversity in CD8+CD57+ cells than in total CD4+ and CD8+ pools.

The TCR comes from a human donor with aplastic anemia. J is TRBJ2-3 and V is TRBV12-3 or TRBV12-4, with TRBD2 matching over 7 bases. Sequencing was carried out using CD8+CD57+ T cells sorted from PBMCs. Regarding subset: bead-enriched CD8+CD57+ effector memory T cells from SAA patients. CDR3 coding DNA: TGTGCCAGCGGCCCCCTCGGGGGGTATAAAAATACGCAGTGTTTT. Protein: CASGPLGGYKNTQCF.